This entry describes one T cell receptor beta chain. What it binds is not known. These data originate in a study of cytomegalovirus exposure and HLA in healthy donors. Study-level findings and limits: TCR beta chains numbering approximately 150 were designated cytomegalovirus-associated. A subsequent analysis found that TCR clusters from the first cohort also tended to co-occur in the roughly 120 validation repertoires, with less than 95% of cluster scores above 0. There were a few CMV-associated chains whose specificity for CMV antigens was confirmed in vitro. It was reported that the classifier diagnosed cytomegalovirus status with high specificity and sensitivity in both the original and validation cohorts.

Measured with immunoSEQ multiplex PCR; TCRdb has only the in-frame clones, and not every one. This sample has 60,000 to 85,000 clones, with 96% found just once. Material for sequencing was PBMCs. This receptor was identified in a woman aged 18-29 years in good health and CMV-seropositive.

CDR3 amino acids: CASSASASSYNEQFF. CDR3 DNA sequence: TGTGCCAGCAGTGCTAGCGCGAGCTCCTACAATGAGCAGTTCTTC. The rearrangement links TRBV6-5 to TRBJ2-1, with D maybe TRBD2 (6 bases). Germline loops: CDR1 MNHEY, CDR2 SVGAGI. V lost 5 bases and J 0 bases, leaving 11 bases between the germline ends. The CDR3 is 15 amino acids.